This TCR beta chain came from a study of shared clonotypes between healthy human individuals. Study as a whole: There were three CD4 naive, three CD4 memory, two CD8 naive and one CD8 memory plates per donor. General study results and limits: With a few donors compared, roughly 5% of naive CD4 clonotypes were shared. Estimated richness was generally greater in naive than memory subsets.

On this clone: Its antigen is not identified.

Profiled with immunoSEQ multiplex PCR; TCRdb holds only in-frame clones, not every one. Of 2.3 million or so clones in the sample, approximately 93% were seen once. The sequencing input was naive CD4+ T cells from PBMCs. This sample's subset: CD45RA+ positively selected. The clonotype was recovered from a young man in good health. Some clones in this sample may be carry-over from other donors' samples.

Here the CDR3 DNA reads TGTGCCAGCAGTTTACTGTCGGCAGGGGACTACTCTGGGGCCAACGTCCTGACTTTC. Its protein is CASSLLSAGDYSGANVLTF. The chain joins TRBV27 to TRBJ2-6, with a tentative D call TRBD2 (7 bases). Germline CDR1 is MNHEY and CDR2 is SMNVEV (reference sequence). This CDR3 is 19 amino acids long. The ends were cut back, 2 bases at V and 0 bases at J, with 17 bases in the middle.